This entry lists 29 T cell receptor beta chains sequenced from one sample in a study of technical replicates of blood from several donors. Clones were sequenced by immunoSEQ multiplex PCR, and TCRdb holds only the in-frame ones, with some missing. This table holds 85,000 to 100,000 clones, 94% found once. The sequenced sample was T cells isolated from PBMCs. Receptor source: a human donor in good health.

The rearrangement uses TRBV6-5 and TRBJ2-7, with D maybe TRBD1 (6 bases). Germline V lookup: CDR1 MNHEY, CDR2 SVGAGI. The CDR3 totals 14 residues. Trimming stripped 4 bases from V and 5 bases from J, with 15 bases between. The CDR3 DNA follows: TGTGCCAGCAGTTCGCGTGACGCAGGGGACGAGCAGTACTTC. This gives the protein CASSSRDAGDEQYF.

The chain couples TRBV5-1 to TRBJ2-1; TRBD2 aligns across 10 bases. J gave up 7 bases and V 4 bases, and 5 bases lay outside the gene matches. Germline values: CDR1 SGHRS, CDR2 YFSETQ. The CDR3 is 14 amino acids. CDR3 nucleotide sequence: TGCGCCAGCAGCCTCGGGACTAGCGCAAATGAGCAGTTCTTC. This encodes CASSLGTSANEQFF.

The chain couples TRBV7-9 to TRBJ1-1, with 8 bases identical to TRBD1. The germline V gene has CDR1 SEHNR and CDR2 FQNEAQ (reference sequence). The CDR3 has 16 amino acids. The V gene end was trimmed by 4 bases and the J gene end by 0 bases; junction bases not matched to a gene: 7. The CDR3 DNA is TGTGCCAGCAGCTCGACAGGGGCCTTCATGAACACTGAAGCTTTCTTT. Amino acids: CASSSTGAFMNTEAFF.

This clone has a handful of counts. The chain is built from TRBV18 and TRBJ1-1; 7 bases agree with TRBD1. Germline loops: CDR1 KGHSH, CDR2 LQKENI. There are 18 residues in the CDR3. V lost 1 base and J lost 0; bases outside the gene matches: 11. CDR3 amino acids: CASSPLMAAGGMNTEAFF. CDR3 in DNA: TGTGCCAGCTCACCACTAATGGCGGCAGGGGGAATGAACACTGAAGCTTTCTTT.

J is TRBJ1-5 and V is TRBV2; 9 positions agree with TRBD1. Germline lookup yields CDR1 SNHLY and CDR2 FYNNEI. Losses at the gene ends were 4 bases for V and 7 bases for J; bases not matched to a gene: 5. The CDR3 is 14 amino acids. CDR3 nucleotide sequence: TGTGCCAGCAGTGTCCCGACAGGGGGGCAGCCCCAGCATTTT. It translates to CASSVPTGGQPQHF.

CDR3 residues: CASSLDTSASYEQYF. In DNA, the CDR3 is TGTGCCAGCAGCTTAGATACCAGCGCCTCCTACGAGCAGTACTTC. The chain has TRBV7-2 and TRBJ2-7, with D unresolved. The CDR3 sequence is 15 residues long. V shed 1 base and J shed 0 bases, with 10 bases lying between them. CDR1 is SGHTA and CDR2 is FQGNSA in the germline V gene.

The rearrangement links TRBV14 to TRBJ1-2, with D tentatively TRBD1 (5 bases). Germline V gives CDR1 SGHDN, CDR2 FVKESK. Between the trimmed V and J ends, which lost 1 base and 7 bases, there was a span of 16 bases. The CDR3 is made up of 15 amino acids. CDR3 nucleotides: TGTGCCAGCAGCCAAGTGGGCTCAGGGTTAATTGGCTACACCTTC. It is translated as CASSQVGSGLIGYTF.

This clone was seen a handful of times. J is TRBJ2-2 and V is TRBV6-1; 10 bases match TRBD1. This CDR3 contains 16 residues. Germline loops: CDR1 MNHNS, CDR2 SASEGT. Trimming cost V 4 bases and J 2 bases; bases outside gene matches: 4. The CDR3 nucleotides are TGTGCCAGCAGTGGACAGGGGGCGATCAACACCGGGGAGCTGTTTTTT. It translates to CASSGQGAINTGELFF.

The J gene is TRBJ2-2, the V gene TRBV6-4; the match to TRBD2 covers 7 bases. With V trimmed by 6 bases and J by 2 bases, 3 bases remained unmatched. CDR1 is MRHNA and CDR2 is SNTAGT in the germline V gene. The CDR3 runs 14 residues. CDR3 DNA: TGTGCCAGCAGCCCTAGCGGCAACACCGGGGAGCTGTTTTTT. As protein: CASSPSGNTGELFF.

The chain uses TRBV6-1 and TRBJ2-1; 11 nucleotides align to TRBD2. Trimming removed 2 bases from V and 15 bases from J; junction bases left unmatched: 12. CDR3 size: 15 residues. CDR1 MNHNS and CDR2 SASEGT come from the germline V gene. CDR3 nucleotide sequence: TGTGCCAGCAGTGAATATCGACTAGCGGGGATGGGGCGGTTCTTC. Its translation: CASSEYRLAGMGRFF.

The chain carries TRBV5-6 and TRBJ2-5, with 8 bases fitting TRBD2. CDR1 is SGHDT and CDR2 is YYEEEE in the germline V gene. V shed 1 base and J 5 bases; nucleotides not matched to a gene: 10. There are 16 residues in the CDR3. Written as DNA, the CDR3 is TGTGCCAGCAGCTTGCTGATAGCGGGAACGGGGGAGACCCAGTACTTC. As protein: CASSLLIAGTGETQYF.

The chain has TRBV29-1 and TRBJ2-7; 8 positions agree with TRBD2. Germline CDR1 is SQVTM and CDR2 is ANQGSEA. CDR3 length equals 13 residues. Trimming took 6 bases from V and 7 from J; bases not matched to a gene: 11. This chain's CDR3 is CSVDSGTGGEQYF. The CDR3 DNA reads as TGCAGCGTCGATAGCGGGACGGGGGGGGAGCAGTACTTC.

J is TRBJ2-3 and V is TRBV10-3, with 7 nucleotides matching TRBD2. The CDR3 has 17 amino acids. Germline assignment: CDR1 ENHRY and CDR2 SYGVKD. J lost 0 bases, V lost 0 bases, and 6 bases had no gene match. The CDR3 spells CAISESLGRGSTDTQYF. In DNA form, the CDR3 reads TGTGCCATCAGTGAGTCTCTGGGGCGGGGGAGCACAGATACGCAGTATTTT.

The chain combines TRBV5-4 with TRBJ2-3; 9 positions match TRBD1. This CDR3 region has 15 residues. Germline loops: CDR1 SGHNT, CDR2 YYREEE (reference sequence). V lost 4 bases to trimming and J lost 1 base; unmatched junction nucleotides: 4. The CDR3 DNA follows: TGTGCCAGCAGCGGGACAGGGTTTGGCACAGATACGCAGTATTTT. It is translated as CASSGTGFGTDTQYF.

CDR3 DNA: TGTGCCAGTAGTATATCTGAGGCCTCCACTGAGCAGTTCTTC. It translates to CASSISEASTEQFF. The V and J genes are TRBV19 and TRBJ2-1; D call uncertain. V dropped 2 bases and J dropped 9 bases, with 14 bases sitting between them. Germline-derived CDR1 and CDR2 are LNHDA and SQIVND (reference sequence). The CDR3 is made up of 14 amino acids.

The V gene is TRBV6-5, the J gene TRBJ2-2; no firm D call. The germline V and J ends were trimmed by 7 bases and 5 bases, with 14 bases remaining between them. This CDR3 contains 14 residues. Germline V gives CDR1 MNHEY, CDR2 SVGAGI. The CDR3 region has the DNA TGTGCCAGCAACGGCGCGAGGATAACCGGGGAGCTGTTTTTT. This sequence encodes CASNGARITGELFF.

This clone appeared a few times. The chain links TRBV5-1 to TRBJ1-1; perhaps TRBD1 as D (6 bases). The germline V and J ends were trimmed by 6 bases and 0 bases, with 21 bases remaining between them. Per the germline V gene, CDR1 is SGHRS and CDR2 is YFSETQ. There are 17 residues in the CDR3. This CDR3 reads CASTLQGGVVMNTEAFF. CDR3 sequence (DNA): TGCGCCAGCACCTTACAGGGTGGGGTTGTTATGAACACTGAAGCTTTCTTT. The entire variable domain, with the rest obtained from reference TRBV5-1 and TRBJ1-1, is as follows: KAGVTQTPRYLIKTRGQQVTLSCSPISGHRSVSWYQQTPGQGLQFLFEYFSETQRNKGNFPGRFSGRQFSNSRSEMNVSTLELGDSALYLCASTLQGGVVMNTEAFFGQGTRLTVV.

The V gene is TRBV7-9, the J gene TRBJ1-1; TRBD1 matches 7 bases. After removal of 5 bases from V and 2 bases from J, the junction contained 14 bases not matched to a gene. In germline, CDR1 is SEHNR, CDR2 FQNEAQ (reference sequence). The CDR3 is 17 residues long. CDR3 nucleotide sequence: TGTGCCAGCAGCCCTAATAGGGGGACAGAGACAAACACTGAAGCTTTCTTT. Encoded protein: CASSPNRGTETNTEAFF.

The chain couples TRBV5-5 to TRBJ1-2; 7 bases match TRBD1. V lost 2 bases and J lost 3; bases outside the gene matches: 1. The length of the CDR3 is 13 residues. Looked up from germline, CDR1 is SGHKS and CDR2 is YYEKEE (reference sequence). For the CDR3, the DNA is TGTGCCAGCAGCTTTCAGGGGGACTATGGCTACACCTTC. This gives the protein CASSFQGDYGYTF.

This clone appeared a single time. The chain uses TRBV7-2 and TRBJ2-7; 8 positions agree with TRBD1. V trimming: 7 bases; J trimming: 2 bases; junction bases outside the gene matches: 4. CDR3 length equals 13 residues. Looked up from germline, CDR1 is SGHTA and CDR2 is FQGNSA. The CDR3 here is CASIPTGAYEQYF. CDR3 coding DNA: TGTGCCAGCATTCCGACAGGGGCCTACGAGCAGTACTTC.

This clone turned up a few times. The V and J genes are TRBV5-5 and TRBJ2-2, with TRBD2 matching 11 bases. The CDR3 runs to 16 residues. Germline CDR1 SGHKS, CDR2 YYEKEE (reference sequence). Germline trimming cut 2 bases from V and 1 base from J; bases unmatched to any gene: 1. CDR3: CASSFLAGGNTGELFF. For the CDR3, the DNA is TGTGCCAGCAGCTTCCTAGCGGGAGGGAACACCGGGGAGCTGTTTTTT.

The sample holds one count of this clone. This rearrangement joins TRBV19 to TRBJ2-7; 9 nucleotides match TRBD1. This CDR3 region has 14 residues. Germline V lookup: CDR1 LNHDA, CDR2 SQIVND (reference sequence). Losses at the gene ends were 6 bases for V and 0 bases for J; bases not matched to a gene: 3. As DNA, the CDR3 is TGTGCCAGTAGGGACAGGGGCCACTCCTACGAGCAGTACTTC. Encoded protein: CASRDRGHSYEQYF. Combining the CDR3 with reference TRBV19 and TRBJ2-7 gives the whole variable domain DGGITQSPKYLFRKEGQNVTLSCEQNLNHDAMYWYRQDPGQGLRLIYYSQIVNDFQKGDIAEGYSVSREKKESFPLTVTSAQKNPTAFYLCASRDRGHSYEQYFGPGTRLTVT.

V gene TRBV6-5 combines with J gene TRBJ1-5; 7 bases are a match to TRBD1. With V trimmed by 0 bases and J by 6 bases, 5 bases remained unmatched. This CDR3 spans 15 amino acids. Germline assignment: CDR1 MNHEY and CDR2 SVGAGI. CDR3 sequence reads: CASSYSTGSGQPQHF. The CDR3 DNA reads TGTGCCAGCAGTTACTCGACAGGGTCAGGTCAGCCCCAGCATTTT.

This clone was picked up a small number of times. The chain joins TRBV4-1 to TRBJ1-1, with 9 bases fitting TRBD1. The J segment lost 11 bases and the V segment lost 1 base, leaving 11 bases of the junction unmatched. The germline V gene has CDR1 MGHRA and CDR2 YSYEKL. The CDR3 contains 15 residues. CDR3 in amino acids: CASSQVSPEGQGAFF. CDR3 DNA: TGCGCCAGCAGCCAAGTGTCTCCGGAGGGACAGGGTGCTTTCTTT.

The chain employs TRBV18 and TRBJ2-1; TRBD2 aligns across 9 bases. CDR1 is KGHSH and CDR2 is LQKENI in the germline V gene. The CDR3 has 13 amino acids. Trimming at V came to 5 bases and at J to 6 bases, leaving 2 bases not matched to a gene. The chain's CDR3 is CASSAGLANEQFF. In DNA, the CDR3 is TGTGCCAGCTCAGCGGGACTAGCCAATGAGCAGTTCTTC.

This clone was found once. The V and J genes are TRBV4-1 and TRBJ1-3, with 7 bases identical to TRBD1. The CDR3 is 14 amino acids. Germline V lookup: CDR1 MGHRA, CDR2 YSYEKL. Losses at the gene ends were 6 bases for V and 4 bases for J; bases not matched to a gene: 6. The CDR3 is CASSPGTAGNTIYF. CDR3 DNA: TGCGCCAGCAGTCCCGGGACAGCGGGAAACACCATATATTTT.

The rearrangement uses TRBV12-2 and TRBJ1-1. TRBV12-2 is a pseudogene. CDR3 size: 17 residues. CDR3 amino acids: CASRSPGGVPANTEAFF. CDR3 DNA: TGTGCAAGTCGCTCACCTGGAGGCGTCCCAGCGAACACTGAAGCTTTCTTT.

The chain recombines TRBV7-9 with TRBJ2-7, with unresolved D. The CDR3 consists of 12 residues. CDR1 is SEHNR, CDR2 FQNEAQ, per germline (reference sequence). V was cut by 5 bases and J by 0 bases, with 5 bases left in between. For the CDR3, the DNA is TGTGCCAGCAGCCTGAGCTCCTACGAGCAGTACTTC. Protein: CASSLSSYEQYF.

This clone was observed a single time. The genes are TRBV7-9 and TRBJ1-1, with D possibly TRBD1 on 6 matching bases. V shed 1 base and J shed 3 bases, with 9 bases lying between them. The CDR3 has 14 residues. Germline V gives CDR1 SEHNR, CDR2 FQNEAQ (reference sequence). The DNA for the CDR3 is TGTGCCAGCAGCTTAGGGCAGGGGCACACTGAAGCTTTCTTT. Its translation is CASSLGQGHTEAFF.